A single sample is the source of the 2 T cell receptor beta chains below, sequenced in a study of PD-1 blockade in classical Hodgkin lymphoma. Here immunoSEQ multiplex PCR was the method, and the copy in TCRdb shows in-frame clones only, minus some. The sample shows some 31,000 clones, roughly 70% of them seen only once. Autologous stem cell transplantation was followed by relapse in every patient, and brentuximab vedotin exposure varied. Sample: peripheral blood mononuclear cells (PBMCs), taken before the second cycle of nivolumab. The source of these receptors is a human donor with classical Hodgkin lymphoma.

In DNA, the CDR3 is TGTGCCTGGAGCAAGGCCACAAGCTCCTATAATTCACCCCTCCACTTT. Its protein product is CAWSKATSSYNSPLHF. The J gene is TRBJ1-6, the V gene TRBV30, with D unresolved. In germline, CDR1 is GTSNPN, CDR2 SVGIG (reference sequence). This CDR3 comprises 16 residues. The germline V and J ends were trimmed by 3 bases and 0 bases, with 12 bases remaining between them.

J is TRBJ1-2 and V is TRBV28; TRBD1 agrees at 10 bases. The length of the CDR3 is 15 residues. V was pared by 6 bases and J by 8 bases, with 12 bases of the junction left unmatched. Germline V gene data show CDR1 as MDHEN and CDR2 as SYDVKM. The CDR3 nucleotides are TGTGCCAGCAGCCCCGCCAGGACAGGGGGGGGCGGCTACACCTTC. Amino acids: CASSPARTGGGGYTF.